This T cell receptor (beta chain) was found in a study of blood T cell repertoires in COVID-19. Clones were read by immunoSEQ multiplex PCR, and TCRdb kept only the in-frame ones, dropping some. This sample has over 350,000 clones, with 91% found just once. Membership in each cohort depended on participant-reported clinical history. Within 2 weeks before study entry, exposed participants met a COVID-19 case. Sequenced material: PBMCs or T cells enriched from blood (not recorded which). The sequence was obtained from a woman in her 40s who had been exposed to COVID-19.

In nucleotides, the CDR3 is TGTGCCTGCCTCAAAGGACAGGAGTCTAACTATGGCTACACCTTC. It is translated as CACLKGQESNYGYTF. This chain joins TRBV30 and TRBJ1-2; 7 bases fit TRBD1. CDR1 GTSNPN and CDR2 SVGIG come from the germline V gene (reference sequence). Trimming cost V 6 bases and J 0 bases; bases outside gene matches: 10. This CDR3 has 15 amino acids.